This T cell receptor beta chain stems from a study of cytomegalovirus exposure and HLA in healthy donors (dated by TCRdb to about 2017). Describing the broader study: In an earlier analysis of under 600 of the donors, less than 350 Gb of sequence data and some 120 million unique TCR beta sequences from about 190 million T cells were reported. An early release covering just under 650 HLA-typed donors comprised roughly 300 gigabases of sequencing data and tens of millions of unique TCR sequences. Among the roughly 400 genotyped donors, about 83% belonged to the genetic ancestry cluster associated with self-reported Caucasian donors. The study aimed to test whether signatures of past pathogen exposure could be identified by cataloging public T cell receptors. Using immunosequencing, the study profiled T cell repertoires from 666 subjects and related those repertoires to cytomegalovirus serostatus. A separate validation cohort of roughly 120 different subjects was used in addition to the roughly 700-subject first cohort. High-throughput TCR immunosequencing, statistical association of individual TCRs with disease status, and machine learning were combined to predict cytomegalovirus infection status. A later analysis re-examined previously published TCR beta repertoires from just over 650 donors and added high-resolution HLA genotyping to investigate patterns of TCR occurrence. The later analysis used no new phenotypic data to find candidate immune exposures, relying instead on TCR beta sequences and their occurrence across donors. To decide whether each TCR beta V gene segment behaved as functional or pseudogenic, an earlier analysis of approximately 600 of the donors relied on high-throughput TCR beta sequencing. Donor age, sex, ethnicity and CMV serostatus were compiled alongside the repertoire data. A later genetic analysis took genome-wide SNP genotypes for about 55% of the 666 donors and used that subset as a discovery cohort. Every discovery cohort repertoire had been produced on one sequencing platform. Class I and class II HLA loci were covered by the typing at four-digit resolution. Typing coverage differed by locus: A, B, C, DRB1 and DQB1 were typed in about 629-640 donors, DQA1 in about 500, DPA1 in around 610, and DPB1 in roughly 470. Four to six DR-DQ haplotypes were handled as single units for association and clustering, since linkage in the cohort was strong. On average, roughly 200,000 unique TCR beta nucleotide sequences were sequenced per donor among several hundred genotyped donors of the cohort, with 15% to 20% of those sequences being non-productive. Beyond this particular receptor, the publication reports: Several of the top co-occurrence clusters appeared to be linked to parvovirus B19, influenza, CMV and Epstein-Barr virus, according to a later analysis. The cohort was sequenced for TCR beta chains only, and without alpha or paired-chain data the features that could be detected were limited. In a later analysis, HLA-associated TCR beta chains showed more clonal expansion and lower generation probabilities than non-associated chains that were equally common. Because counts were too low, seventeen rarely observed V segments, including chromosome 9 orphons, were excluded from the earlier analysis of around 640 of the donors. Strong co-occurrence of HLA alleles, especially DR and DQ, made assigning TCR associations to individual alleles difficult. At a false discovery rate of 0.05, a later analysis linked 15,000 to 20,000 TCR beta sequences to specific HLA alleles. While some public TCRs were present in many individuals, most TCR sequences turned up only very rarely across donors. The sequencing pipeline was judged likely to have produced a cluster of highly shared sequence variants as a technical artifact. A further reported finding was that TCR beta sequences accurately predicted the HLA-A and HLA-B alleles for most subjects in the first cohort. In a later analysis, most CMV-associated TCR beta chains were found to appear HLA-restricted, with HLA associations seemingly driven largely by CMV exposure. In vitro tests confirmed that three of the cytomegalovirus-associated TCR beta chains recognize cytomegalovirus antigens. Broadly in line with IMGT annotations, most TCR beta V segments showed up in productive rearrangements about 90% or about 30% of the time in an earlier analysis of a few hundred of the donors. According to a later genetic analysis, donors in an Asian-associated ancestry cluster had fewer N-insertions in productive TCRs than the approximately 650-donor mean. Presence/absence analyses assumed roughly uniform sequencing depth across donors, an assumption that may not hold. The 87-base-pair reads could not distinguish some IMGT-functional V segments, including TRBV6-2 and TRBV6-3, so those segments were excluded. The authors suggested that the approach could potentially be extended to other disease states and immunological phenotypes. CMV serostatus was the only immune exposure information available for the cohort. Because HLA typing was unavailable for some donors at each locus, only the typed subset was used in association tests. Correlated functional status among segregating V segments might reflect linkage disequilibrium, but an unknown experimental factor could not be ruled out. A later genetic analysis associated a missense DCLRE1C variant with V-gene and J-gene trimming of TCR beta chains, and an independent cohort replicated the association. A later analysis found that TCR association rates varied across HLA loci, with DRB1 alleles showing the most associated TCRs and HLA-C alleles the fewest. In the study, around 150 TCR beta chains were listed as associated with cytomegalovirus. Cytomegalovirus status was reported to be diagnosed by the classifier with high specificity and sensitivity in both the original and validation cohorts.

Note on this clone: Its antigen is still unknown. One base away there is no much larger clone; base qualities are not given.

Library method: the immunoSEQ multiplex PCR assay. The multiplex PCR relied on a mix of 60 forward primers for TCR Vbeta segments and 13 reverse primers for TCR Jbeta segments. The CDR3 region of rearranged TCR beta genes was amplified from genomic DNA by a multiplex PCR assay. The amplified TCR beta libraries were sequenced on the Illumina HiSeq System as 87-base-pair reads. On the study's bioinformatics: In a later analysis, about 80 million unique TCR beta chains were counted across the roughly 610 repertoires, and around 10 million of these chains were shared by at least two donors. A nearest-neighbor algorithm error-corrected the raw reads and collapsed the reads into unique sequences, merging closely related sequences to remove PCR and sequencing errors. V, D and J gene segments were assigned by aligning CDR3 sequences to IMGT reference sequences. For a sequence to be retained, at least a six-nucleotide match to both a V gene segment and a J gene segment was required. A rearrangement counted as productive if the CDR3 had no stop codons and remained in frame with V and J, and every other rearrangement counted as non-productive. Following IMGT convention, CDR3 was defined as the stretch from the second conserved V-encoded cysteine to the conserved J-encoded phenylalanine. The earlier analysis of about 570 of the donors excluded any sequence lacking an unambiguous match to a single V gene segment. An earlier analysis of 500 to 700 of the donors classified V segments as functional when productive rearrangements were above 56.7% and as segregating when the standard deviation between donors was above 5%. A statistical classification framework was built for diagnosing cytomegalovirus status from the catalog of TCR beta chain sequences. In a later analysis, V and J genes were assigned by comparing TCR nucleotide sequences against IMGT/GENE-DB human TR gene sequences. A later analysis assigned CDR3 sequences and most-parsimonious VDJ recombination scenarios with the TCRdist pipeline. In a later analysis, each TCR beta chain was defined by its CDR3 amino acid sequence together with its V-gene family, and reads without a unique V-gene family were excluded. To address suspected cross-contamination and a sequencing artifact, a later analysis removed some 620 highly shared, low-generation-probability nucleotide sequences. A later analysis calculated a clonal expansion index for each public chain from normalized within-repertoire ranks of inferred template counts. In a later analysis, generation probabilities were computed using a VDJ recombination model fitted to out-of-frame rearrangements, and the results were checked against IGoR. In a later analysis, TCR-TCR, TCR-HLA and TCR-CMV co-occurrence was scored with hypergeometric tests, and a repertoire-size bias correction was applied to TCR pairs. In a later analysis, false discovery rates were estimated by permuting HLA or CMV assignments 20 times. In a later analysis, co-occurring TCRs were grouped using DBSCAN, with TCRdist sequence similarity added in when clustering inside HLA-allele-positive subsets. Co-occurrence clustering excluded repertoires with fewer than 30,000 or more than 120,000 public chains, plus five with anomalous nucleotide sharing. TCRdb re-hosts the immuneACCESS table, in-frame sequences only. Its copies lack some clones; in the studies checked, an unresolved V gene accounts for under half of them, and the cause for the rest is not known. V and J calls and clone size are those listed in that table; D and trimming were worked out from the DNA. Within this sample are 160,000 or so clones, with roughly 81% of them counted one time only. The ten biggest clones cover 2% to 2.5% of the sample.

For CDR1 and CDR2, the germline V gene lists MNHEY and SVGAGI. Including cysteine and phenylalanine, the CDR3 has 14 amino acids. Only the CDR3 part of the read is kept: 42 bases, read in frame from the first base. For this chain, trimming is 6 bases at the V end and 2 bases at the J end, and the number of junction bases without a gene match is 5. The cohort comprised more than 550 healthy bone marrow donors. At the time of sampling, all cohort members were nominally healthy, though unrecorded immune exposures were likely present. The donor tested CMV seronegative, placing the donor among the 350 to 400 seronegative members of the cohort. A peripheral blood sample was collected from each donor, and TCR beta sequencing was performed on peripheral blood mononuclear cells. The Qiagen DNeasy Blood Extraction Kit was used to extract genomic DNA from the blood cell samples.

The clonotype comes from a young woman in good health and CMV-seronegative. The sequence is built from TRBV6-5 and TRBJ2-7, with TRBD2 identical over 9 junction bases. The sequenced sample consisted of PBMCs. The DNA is TGTGCCAGCAGCCGAGCGGGAGGCGCCTACGAGCAGTACTTC. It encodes CASSRAGGAYEQYF.